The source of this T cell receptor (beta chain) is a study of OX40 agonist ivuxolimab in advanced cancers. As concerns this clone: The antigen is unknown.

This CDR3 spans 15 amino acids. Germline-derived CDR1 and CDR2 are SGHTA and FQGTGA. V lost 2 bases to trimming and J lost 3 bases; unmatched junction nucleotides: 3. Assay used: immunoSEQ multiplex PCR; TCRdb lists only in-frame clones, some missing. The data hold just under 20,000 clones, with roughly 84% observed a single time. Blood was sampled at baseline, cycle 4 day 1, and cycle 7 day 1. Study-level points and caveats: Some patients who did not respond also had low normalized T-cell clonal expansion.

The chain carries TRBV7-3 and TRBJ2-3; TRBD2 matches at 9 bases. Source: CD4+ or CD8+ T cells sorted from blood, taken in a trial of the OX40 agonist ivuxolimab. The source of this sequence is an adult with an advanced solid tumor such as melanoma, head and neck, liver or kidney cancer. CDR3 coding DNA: TGTGCCAGCAGCTTACTAGCGGGGCAAACAGATACGCAGTATTTT. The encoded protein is CASSLLAGQTDTQYF.